The 29 T cell receptor beta chains below were found in one sample sequenced in a study of T cell clonality in common variable immunodeficiency. Some clones are missing from TCRdb's copy, which holds only in-frame ones; the method was immunoSEQ multiplex PCR. The sample yields 40,000 to 55,000 clones, without any singletons. What was sequenced was peripheral blood mononuclear cells. These receptors were obtained from a person between 18 and 75 years old in good health.

This clone was recorded at least ten times. Partial CDR3 DNA: TGTGCCAGCAGCTTTAGGGACAGGGACTACGAG. Translated, it gives CASSFRDRDYE. From start to end, the CDR3 is CASSFRDRDYEQYF. V is TRBV5-5 and J is TRBJ2-7; the match to TRBD1 covers 9 bases. The read falls 3 residues short of the CDR3 end, and the missing part is taken from the germline J gene. This CDR3 is 14 amino acids long. Per the germline V gene, CDR1 is SGHKS and CDR2 is YYEKEE (reference sequence). V lost 2 bases to trimming and J lost 3 bases; unmatched junction nucleotides: 3.

In this sample, this clone turned up many times. The CDR3 end falls 3 residues outside the read, so it is completed with the germline J gene. The chain has TRBV28 and TRBJ1-2, with unresolved D. The CDR3 spans 12 residues. CDR1 and CDR2 from the germline V gene are MDHEN and SYDVKM. V was trimmed by 4 bases and J by 4 bases, leaving 7 bases between them. CDR3 region: CASSSETYGYTF. Partial CDR3 DNA: TGTGCCAGCAGTTCAGAAACCTATGGC.

The sample holds many counts of this clone. The read terminates 3 residues before the CDR3 end, so the remaining end is supplied by the germline J gene. The J gene is TRBJ2-1, the V gene TRBV4-1; 11 bases match TRBD1. The CDR3 consists of 18 residues. V dropped 0 bases and J dropped 4; count of bases not matched to a gene: 8. In germline, CDR1 is MGHRA, CDR2 YSYEKL. The CDR3 region is CASSQDYRTGGLYNEQFF. The CDR3 bases that were read are TGCGCCAGCAGCCAAGATTATCGGACAGGGGGCCTTTACAATGAG.

This clone was seen ten or more times. The read stops 3 residues short of the end of the CDR3; the missing end is completed from the germline J gene. The chain is built from TRBV30 and TRBJ1-5; TRBD1 is a possible D gene (5 bases). Per the germline V gene, CDR1 is GTSNPN and CDR2 is SVGIG (reference sequence). V shed 2 bases and J shed 3 bases, with 11 bases lying between them. There are 14 residues in the CDR3. CDR3 sequence reads: CAWSPTGSNQPQHF. Incomplete CDR3 DNA: TGTGCCTGGAGTCCAACAGGATCCAATCAGCCC.

This clone was counted at least ten times. From the germline J gene comes the end of the CDR3, since the read stops 3 residues before it. V is TRBV5-1 and J is TRBJ2-4; D possibly corresponds to TRBD2 (5 bases). Germline assignment: CDR1 SGHRS and CDR2 YFSETQ. The CDR3 has 13 residues. V was trimmed by 2 bases and J by 7 bases, leaving 10 bases between them. Here the CDR3 reads CASSLGTGNIQYF. The DNA read from the CDR3 is TGCGCCAGCAGCTTAGGAACGGGGAACATT. The whole variable domain, filled in from reference TRBV5-1 and TRBJ2-4, reads KAGVTQTPRYLIKTRGQQVTLSCSPISGHRSVSWYQQTPGQGLQFLFEYFSETQRNKGNFPGRFSGRQFSNSRSEMNVSTLELGDSALYLCASSLGTGNIQYFGAGTRLSVL.

This clone was counted at least ten times. The read terminates 3 residues before the CDR3 end, so the remaining end is supplied by the germline J gene. The chain combines TRBV7-6 with TRBJ2-3; the match to TRBD2 covers 11 bases. Per the germline V gene, CDR1 is SGHVS and CDR2 is FNYEAQ. This CDR3 is built from 17 residues. V was clipped by 3 bases and J by 2 bases; unmatched bases: 7. CDR3 bases read: TGTGCCAGCAGCTTGGCTCGTAGCGGGAGGGCCACAGATACG. This codes for CASSLARSGRATDT. The CDR3 reads in full as CASSLARSGRATDTQYF.

This clone appeared many times. The missing CDR3 end, 3 residues past where the read stops, is filled in from the germline J gene. The chain joins TRBV5-4 to TRBJ2-5; 7 nucleotides agree with TRBD1. CDR3 length: 15 amino acids. The germline V gene has CDR1 SGHNT and CDR2 YYREEE (reference sequence). The V gene end was trimmed by 4 bases and the J gene end by 5 bases; junction bases not matched to a gene: 11. CDR3 bases read: TGTGCCAGCAGCCGGGACAGACCCTTAGGGGAGACC. Translation: CASSRDRPLGET. In full, the CDR3 reads CASSRDRPLGETQYF.

The sequenced CDR3 bases are TGTGCCAGCAGCTTAGTACAGGGAGAGGCC. Translating gives CASSLVQGEA. The whole CDR3 protein is CASSLVQGEAYTF. The rearrangement uses TRBV7-7 and TRBJ1-2, with TRBD1 as a possible D gene (6 bases). The CDR3 end lies 3 residues beyond the end of the read and is filled in from the germline J gene. CDR3 size: 13 residues. Germline CDR1 is SSHAT and CDR2 is FNYEAQ (reference sequence).

This clone has at least ten counts. The read comes to an end 3 residues before the CDR3 does, leaving the germline J gene to fill in the end. This chain joins TRBV5-1 and TRBJ2-1; 13 bases match TRBD2. The germline V gene encodes CDR1 SGHRS and CDR2 YFSETQ. V lost 4 bases to trimming and J lost 4 bases; unmatched junction nucleotides: 5. CDR3 length: 16 residues. CDR3 sequence: CASSHGTSGKYNEQFF. The CDR3 DNA, read in part, is TGCGCCAGCAGCCACGGGACTAGCGGGAAATACAATGAG.

This clone has ten or more counts. The read ends 3 residues early relative to the CDR3; the germline J gene fills the gap. V usage is TRBV15 and J usage is TRBJ2-1; 7 bases fit TRBD1. V shed 0 bases and J 3 bases; nucleotides not matched to a gene: 2. The CDR3 is made up of 15 amino acids. The V gene's germline CDR1 is LNHNV and CDR2 YYDKDF (reference sequence). This chain's CDR3 is CATSRDDRVYNEQFF. CDR3 bases read: TGTGCCACCAGCAGAGATGACAGGGTCTACAATGAG.

This clone was picked up many times. Read sequence stops 3 residues before the CDR3 end, and the germline J gene provides the missing end. The rearrangement uses TRBV5-1 and TRBJ2-5; TRBD2 aligns across 11 bases. V lost 4 bases to trimming and J lost 0 bases; unmatched junction nucleotides: 8. From germline, CDR1 is SGHRS and CDR2 YFSETQ. The CDR3 is 17 amino acids. CDR3 bases read: TGCGCCAGCAGCCCGGGAGTAGCGGGGGGGAACCAAGAGACC. This sequence encodes CASSPGVAGGNQET. The full CDR3 protein reads CASSPGVAGGNQETQYF.

This clone showed up many times. This chain's CDR3 is CASSLGLAQETQYF. The sequenced part of the CDR3 DNA is TGTGCCAGCAGCTTGGGGCTAGCGCAAGAGACC. The genes are TRBV5-6 and TRBJ2-5, with D perhaps matching TRBD2 (6 bases). The read stops 3 residues short of the end of the CDR3; the missing end is completed from the germline J gene. V shed 0 bases and J shed 2 bases, with 8 bases lying between them. The CDR3 sequence is 14 residues long. Germline assignment: CDR1 SGHDT and CDR2 YYEEEE.

This clone was found a few times. At one end, the junction sequence differs from germline, possibly due to a read error. The CDR3 is cut off 3 residues early in the read; its end comes from the germline J gene. The chain joins TRBV7-9 to TRBJ2-7, with D maybe TRBD1 (5 bases). This CDR3 spans 13 amino acids. CDR1 is SEHNR, CDR2 FQNEAQ, per germline (reference sequence). The covered CDR3 bases are TGTTCCAGCAGCCCCGACAGTCCCTACGAG. It encodes CSSSPDSPYE. The CDR3 in its entirety is CSSSPDSPYEQYF. The entire variable domain, with the rest obtained from reference TRBV7-9 and TRBJ2-7, is as follows: DTGVSQNPRHKITKRGQNVTFRCDPISEHNRLYWYRQTLGQGPEFLTYFQNEAQLEKSRLLSDRFSAERPKGSFSTLEIQRTEQGDSAMYLCSSSPDSPYEQYFGPGTRLTVT.

This clone was counted ten times or more. The CDR3 extends 3 residues past the end of the read, so its final part is completed from the germline J gene. The chain uses TRBV7-9 and TRBJ1-2, with 7 bases fitting TRBD1. This CDR3 is built from 13 residues. CDR1 is SEHNR and CDR2 is FQNEAQ in the germline V gene (reference sequence). V lost 8 bases to trimming and J lost 3 bases; unmatched junction nucleotides: 6. Incomplete CDR3 DNA: TGTGCCAGCGCTCCCACAGGGGACTATGGC. This translates into CASAPTGDYG. The CDR3 in full is CASAPTGDYGYTF.

This clone was found many times. The CDR3 goes on 3 residues after the read ends, and that part is filled in from the germline J gene. V and J are TRBV6-1 and TRBJ2-1; the match to TRBD2 covers 11 bases. This CDR3 is 15 amino acids long. Trimming cost V 4 bases and J 4 bases; bases outside gene matches: 3. Germline CDR1 is MNHNS and CDR2 is SASEGT. The CDR3 is CASSVLAGGYNEQFF. The sequenced CDR3 bases are TGTGCCAGCAGTGTTCTAGCGGGAGGTTACAATGAG.

Many counts were recorded for this clone. With the read ending 3 residues before the CDR3 end, the germline J gene is used to fill in that end. The chain couples TRBV11-2 to TRBJ1-2, with D perhaps TRBD1 (5 bases). The CDR3 is 13 residues long. V was cut by 2 bases and J by 4 bases, with 8 bases left in between. Germline loops: CDR1 SGHAT, CDR2 FQNNGV. The CDR3 spells CASSLTGVYGYTF. The sequenced part of the CDR3 DNA is TGTGCCAGCAGCTTAACAGGAGTCTATGGC.

In its sample, this clone was seen many times. The read ends 3 residues before the CDR3 terminus; that terminus is restored from the germline J gene. The chain combines TRBV15 with TRBJ1-6; 7 bases map to TRBD1. CDR1 is LNHNV, CDR2 YYDKDF, per germline (reference sequence). V trimming: 5 bases; J trimming: 6 bases; junction bases outside the gene matches: 7. The CDR3 is made up of 15 amino acids. CDR3 bases read: TGTGCCACCAGCTCACAGGGGATAGGTAATTCACCC. Translation: CATSSQGIGNSP. In full, the CDR3 is CATSSQGIGNSPLHF.

This clone was counted at least ten times. The CDR3 end falls 3 residues outside the read, so it is completed with the germline J gene. The V call is TRBV6-2 or TRBV6-3, the J call TRBJ2-5, with 9 bases aligning to TRBD1. The CDR3 totals 14 residues. Germline V gene lookup returns CDR1 MNHEY and CDR2 SVGEGT. The J segment lost 7 bases and the V segment lost 6 bases, leaving 9 bases of the junction unmatched. CDR3 sequence: CASSLGQGSSTQYF. The sequenced part of the CDR3 DNA is TGTGCCAGCAGCCTGGGACAGGGAAGTTCGACC.

Many counts were recorded for this clone. The read halts 3 residues ahead of the CDR3 end, with the missing end drawn from the germline J gene. J is TRBJ2-3 and V is TRBV6-2 or TRBV6-3; possibly TRBD1 or TRBD2 for D (5 bases each). Per germline, CDR1 MNHEY and CDR2 SVGEGT. Deletions cut 5 bases from V and 0 bases from J, with 18 bases between. The CDR3 consists of 17 residues. Here the CDR3 reads CASSHRPEGYSTDTQYF. Incomplete CDR3 DNA: TGTGCCAGCAGTCACAGACCAGAGGGGTATAGCACAGATACG.

This clone came up many times. Coverage ceases 3 residues before the CDR3 finishes, and the germline J gene fills in the end. This chain links TRBV2 with TRBJ2-1; 7 nucleotides agree with TRBD1. J lost 7 bases, V lost 7 bases, and 7 bases had no gene match. CDR1 and CDR2 (germline): SNHLY, FYNNEI. This CDR3 is built from 13 residues. The part of the CDR3 DNA that was read is TGTGCCAGCACCATGGACAGGCGGAATGAG. Amino acids: CASTMDRRNE. The whole CDR3 protein is CASTMDRRNEQFF.

This clone came up many times. The CDR3 extends 3 residues past the end of the read, so its final part is completed from the germline J gene. The chain joins TRBV24-1 to TRBJ2-1, with 9 bases identical to TRBD1. Germline CDR1 and CDR2: KGHDR and SFDVKD. The CDR3 consists of 15 residues. The V gene end was trimmed by 4 bases and the J gene end by 9 bases; junction bases not matched to a gene: 9. The chain's CDR3 is CATSDPRDRAGEQFF. Partial CDR3 DNA: TGTGCCACCAGTGACCCGCGGGACAGGGCTGGTGAG.

This clone occurred many times. The read terminates 3 residues ahead of where the CDR3 ends, so the germline J gene completes it. The chain links TRBV2 to TRBJ2-5; 9 positions match TRBD1. Losses at the gene ends were 10 bases for V and 2 bases for J; bases not matched to a gene: 14. This CDR3 comprises 16 residues. Germline V gives CDR1 SNHLY, CDR2 FYNNEI. Incomplete CDR3 DNA: TGTGCCAACTCGGAACAGGGGGCGATAAGGCAAGAGACC. Its protein is CANSEQGAIRQET. The CDR3 in full is CANSEQGAIRQETQYF.

This clone was recorded at least ten times. Read data end 3 residues before the CDR3 end; the end is taken from the germline J gene. J is TRBJ2-7 and V is TRBV20-1; TRBD2 is a possible D gene (6 bases). CDR1 is DFQATT and CDR2 is SNEGSKA in the germline V gene (reference sequence). The CDR3 runs to 15 residues. V was trimmed by 6 bases and J by 0 bases, leaving 18 bases between them. Partial CDR3 DNA: TGCAGTGCCCGGGGGTGGGGCGGGAACTCCTACGAG. Protein: CSARGWGGNSYE. The full CDR3 is CSARGWGGNSYEQYF.

This clone has at least ten counts. The read ends 3 residues shy of where the CDR3 ends; the end is completed using the germline J gene. The chain joins TRBV27 to TRBJ1-2, with TRBD1 matching over 10 bases. Germline V gene data show CDR1 as MNHEY and CDR2 as SMNVEV (reference sequence). The CDR3 has 13 amino acids. Partial CDR3 DNA: TGTGCCAGCAGTTGGGACAGGGGAAGAGGC. It specifies CASSWDRGRG. The full CDR3 sequence reads CASSWDRGRGYTF.

This clone was counted ten times or more. The CDR3 is cut off 3 residues early in the read; its end comes from the germline J gene. The chain has TRBV7-3 and TRBJ2-2, with 9 bases aligning to TRBD2. The CDR3 is 17 residues long. Looked up from germline, CDR1 is SGHTA and CDR2 is FQGTGA. J was trimmed by 4 bases and V by 2 bases; bases with no gene match: 8. Here the CDR3 reads CASSLGGTSLGTGELFF. The part of the CDR3 DNA that was read is TGTGCCAGCAGCTTAGGTGGGACTAGCCTCGGCACCGGGGAG. Drawing the rest from reference TRBV7-3 and TRBJ2-2, the complete variable domain is GAGVSQTPSNKVTEKGKYVELRCDPISGHTALYWYRQSLGQGPEFLIYFQGTGAADDSGLPNDRFFAVRPEGSVSTLKIQRTERGDSAVYLCASSLGGTSLGTGELFFGEGSRLTVL.

The sample holds many counts of this clone. Sequencing ends 3 residues short of the CDR3 end; the germline J gene provides the rest. The chain links TRBV5-5 to TRBJ1-6; perhaps TRBD1 as D (6 bases). This CDR3 is 15 amino acids long. The germline gives CDR1 SGHKS, CDR2 YYEKEE (reference sequence). The V end was cut by 1 base, the J end by 9 bases, with 14 bases between. The sequenced part of the CDR3 DNA is TGTGCCAGCAGCTTGACGGCAGGGGCGATTTCACCC. Protein product: CASSLTAGAISP. The complete CDR3 sequence is CASSLTAGAISPLHF.

This clone occurred many times. The read ends 3 residues early relative to the CDR3; the germline J gene fills the gap. V gene TRBV6-1 combines with J gene TRBJ1-6, with 8 bases fitting TRBD1. The CDR3 spans 16 residues. Germline CDR1 and CDR2: MNHNS and SASEGT. The V and J ends lost 1 base and 8 bases, in that order; junction bases with no gene match: 7. CDR3 loop: CASSEEGATGDSPLHF. Incomplete CDR3 DNA: TGTGCCAGCAGTGAAGAGGGAGCGACAGGGGATTCACCC.

This clone was counted at least ten times. The CDR3 extends 3 residues past the end of the read, so its final part is completed from the germline J gene. The genes are TRBV6-2 or TRBV6-3 and TRBJ2-2; 8 bases line up with TRBD2. The CDR3 contains 16 residues. Trimming cost V 4 bases and J 2 bases; bases outside gene matches: 6. CDR1 is MNHEY and CDR2 is SVGEGT in the germline V gene. The part of the CDR3 DNA that was read is TGTGCCAGCAGTTCCCAGCGGGGGACTAACACCGGGGAG. This sequence encodes CASSSQRGTNTGE. The full-length CDR3 reads as CASSSQRGTNTGELFF.

This clone was recorded many times. Read data end 3 residues before the CDR3 end; the end is taken from the germline J gene. The rearrangement links TRBV6-4 to TRBJ2-5; 11 nucleotides agree with TRBD2. This CDR3 has 15 residues. The germline V gene has CDR1 MRHNA and CDR2 SNTAGT. The trim removed 2 bases at V and 5 bases at J, leaving 4 bases unmatched. CDR3 protein: CASSDVAGGPETQYF. The DNA read from the CDR3 is TGTGCCAGCAGTGACGTAGCGGGAGGGCCGGAGACC.